The rows below give T cell receptor beta chains drawn from one sample of a study of cytomegalovirus exposure and HLA in healthy donors. Sequencing used immunoSEQ multiplex PCR; TCRdb keeps in-frame clones, though not all of them. This table holds over 100,000 clones, 88% found once. Sequenced input: PBMCs. These receptors originate from a young woman in good health and CMV-seropositive. The CDR3 runs from the conserved cysteine through the conserved F or W. Fields, in order: J gene, CDR3 length, V gene, D gene, clone size, CDR3 DNA, CDR3 protein. D genes are given only for firm matches. Clone size is shown for a subset of rows, as once, few, many or a class of expanded clone.

j_gene: TRBJ2-7
len: 17
v_gene: TRBV4-2
d_gene: TRBD2
abundance: -
CDR3nt: TGTGCCAGCAGCCAAGAAGCCGTTAGCGGGGCCTCCTACGAGCAGTACTTC
CDR3aa: CASSQEAVSGASYEQYF

j_gene: TRBJ1-2
len: 13
v_gene: TRBV28
d_gene: -
abundance: few
CDR3nt: TGTGCCAGCAGTTTATTAACGGGTGGAGGCTACACCTTC
CDR3aa: CASSLLTGGGYTF

j_gene: TRBJ1-1
len: 10
v_gene: TRBV29-1
d_gene: -
abundance: -
CDR3nt: TGCAGCGCCGGAGGCACTGAAGCTTTCTTT
CDR3aa: CSAGGTEAFF

j_gene: TRBJ1-2
len: 14
v_gene: TRBV30
d_gene: -
abundance: once
CDR3nt: TGTGCCTGGAGTGTAGTGGAGGGGTATAAGGGCTACACCTTC
CDR3aa: CAWSVVEGYKGYTF

j_gene: TRBJ1-1
len: 13
v_gene: TRBV25-1
d_gene: TRBD1
abundance: -
CDR3nt: TGTGCCAGCAGAACAGGGGGGTACACTGAAGCTTTCTTT
CDR3aa: CASRTGGYTEAFF

j_gene: TRBJ1-2
len: 14
v_gene: TRBV29-1
d_gene: TRBD1
abundance: once
CDR3nt: TGCAGCGTCCTCCAGGGGGCCAGTAACTATGGCTACACCTTC
CDR3aa: CSVLQGASNYGYTF

j_gene: TRBJ2-5
len: 13
v_gene: TRBV2
d_gene: -
abundance: -
CDR3nt: TGTGCCAGCAGTGGGGGACTGGGGGGGACCCAGTACTTC
CDR3aa: CASSGGLGGTQYF

j_gene: TRBJ1-4
len: 18
v_gene: TRBV15
d_gene: TRBD1
abundance: -
CDR3nt: TGTGCCACCAGCATAACCCTCAGGGGGCGGTCAACTAATGAAAAACTGTTTTTT
CDR3aa: CATSITLRGRSTNEKLFF

j_gene: TRBJ2-1
len: 16
v_gene: TRBV9
d_gene: -
abundance: -
CDR3nt: TGTGCCAGCAGCGTAGCTTCGGGGAGCATAGGGAATGAGCAGTTCTTC
CDR3aa: CASSVASGSIGNEQFF

j_gene: TRBJ2-7
len: 12
v_gene: TRBV19
d_gene: -
abundance: -
CDR3nt: TGTGCCAGTAGTATAGATTCGGGGGAGCAGTACTTC
CDR3aa: CASSIDSGEQYF

j_gene: TRBJ2-1
len: 14
v_gene: TRBV6-5
d_gene: TRBD2
abundance: -
CDR3nt: TGTGCCAGCAGTTGGGGAGGGGTGGGCGATGAGCAGTTCTTC
CDR3aa: CASSWGGVGDEQFF

j_gene: TRBJ2-3
len: 17
v_gene: TRBV7-2
d_gene: TRBD2
abundance: once
CDR3nt: TGTGCCAGCAGCCCACCGGGACTAGCGGGGGGGGCGGATACGCAGTATTTT
CDR3aa: CASSPPGLAGGADTQYF

j_gene: TRBJ1-1
len: 18
v_gene: TRBV12-5
d_gene: -
abundance: -
CDR3nt: TGTGCTAGTGGTTTCACCTGGGGGCTCAAACGGGTGAACACTGAAGCTTTCTTT
CDR3aa: CASGFTWGLKRVNTEAFF

j_gene: TRBJ1-2
len: 13
v_gene: TRBV10-1
d_gene: TRBD1
abundance: -
CDR3nt: TGCGCCAGCAGTGAGGACAGGGGGCACGGCTACACCTTC
CDR3aa: CASSEDRGHGYTF